This entry lists 11 T cell receptor beta chains sequenced from one sample in a study of shared clonotypes between healthy human individuals. Naivety among CD8 cells was defined by CD45RO negativity and positive CCR7 selection, thereby excluding terminally differentiated effector memory CD45RA+ cells. Sequenced by immunoSEQ multiplex PCR; TCRdb stores in-frame clones only, minus some. The table shows 760,000 or so clones, with roughly 96% occurring only once. Sequenced material: naive CD8+ T cells sorted from blood. The receptors originated from a man aged 25 to 45 in good health.

The CDR3 bases are TGTGCCAGCAGCTTAGTCGGAGTCGGGGCCGATCGGGCTTTCTTT. Its protein is CASSLVGVGADRAFF. The genes are TRBV7-2 and TRBJ1-1; D might be TRBD1 (5 bases). V lost 1 base and J lost 11, with 20 bases in between. The CDR3 sequence is 15 residues long. Per germline, CDR1 SGHTA and CDR2 FQGNSA.

This clone was recorded only once. V and J are TRBV7-6 and TRBJ2-1; D not certain. CDR1 is SGHVS, CDR2 FNYEAQ, per germline. The V gene lost 5 bases and the J gene lost 8 bases, with 10 bases spanning the gap. This CDR3 spans 12 amino acids. CDR3 in DNA: TGTGCCAGCAGCCCCGGCGAAGATGAGCAGTTCTTC. Translated: CASSPGEDEQFF.

This clone was seen just once. The chain links TRBV4-1 to TRBJ2-1, with 12 bases that match TRBD2. The CDR3 is 16 residues long. Germline-derived CDR1 and CDR2 are MGHRA and YSYEKL. The ends lost 5 bases at V and 0 bases at J; junction bases unmatched: 2. The CDR3 here is CASSGLAGSSYNEQFF. In DNA form, the CDR3 reads TGCGCCAGCAGCGGACTAGCGGGAAGCTCCTACAATGAGCAGTTCTTC.

This sequence joins TRBV4-1 and TRBJ2-1; tentative D call: TRBD2 (6 bases). The CDR3 has 15 residues. CDR1 is MGHRA, CDR2 YSYEKL, per germline. The germline V and J ends were trimmed by 5 bases and 6 bases, with 17 bases remaining between them. CDR3 DNA: TGCGCCAGCAGCGTAGGGGACGTCGGGGGCAATGAGCAGTTCTTC. Translation gives CASSVGDVGGNEQFF.

The J gene is TRBJ2-3, the V gene TRBV7-8, with no clear D. The length of the CDR3 is 12 residues. Germline V gene sequence: CDR1 SGHVS, CDR2 FQNEAQ. V was pared by 2 bases and J by 5 bases, with 5 bases between. CDR3 coding DNA: TGTGCCAGCAGCTTACTGGGAGATACGCAGTATTTT. This gives the protein CASSLLGDTQYF.

The rearrangement uses TRBV29-1 and TRBJ2-3, with TRBD2 identical over 7 bases. Germline V gene lookup returns CDR1 SQVTM and CDR2 ANQGSEA. With 7 bases clipped from V and 4 bases from J, the junction kept 8 bases outside the gene matches. The CDR3 runs 13 residues. The chain's CDR3 is CSGHLAEADTQYF. CDR3 sequence (DNA): TGCAGCGGTCACCTAGCGGAGGCAGATACGCAGTATTTT.

The chain couples TRBV9 to TRBJ2-1, with D perhaps matching TRBD1 (6 bases). Germline V gives CDR1 SGDLS, CDR2 YYNGEE. This CDR3 is built from 18 residues. With 3 bases removed from V and 9 bases from J, the gap between germline ends came to 28 bases. The CDR3 spells CASSGDPRGHRSMSEQFF. CDR3 coding DNA: TGTGCCAGCAGCGGTGACCCTCGGGGACACAGGTCAATGAGTGAGCAGTTCTTC.

The chain uses TRBV19 and TRBJ2-7; D might be TRBD1 (7 bases). V gave up 5 bases and J gave up 2 bases, with 13 bases separating them. This CDR3 is 14 amino acids long. Germline values: CDR1 LNHDA, CDR2 SQIVND (reference sequence). As DNA, the CDR3 is TGTGCCAGTAGTTCGGCAGGGGGGACCTACGAGCAGTACTTC. Its translation is CASSSAGGTYEQYF. Combining the CDR3 with reference TRBV19 and TRBJ2-7 gives the whole variable domain DGGITQSPKYLFRKEGQNVTLSCEQNLNHDAMYWYRQDPGQGLRLIYYSQIVNDFQKGDIAEGYSVSREKKESFPLTVTSAQKNPTAFYLCASSSAGGTYEQYFGPGTRLTVT.

V is TRBV27 and J is TRBJ2-1, with TRBD1 matching over 8 bases. The CDR3 loop spans 15 amino acids. Losses at the gene ends were 7 bases for V and 1 base for J; bases not matched to a gene: 6. The germline V gene has CDR1 MNHEY and CDR2 SMNVEV (reference sequence). The CDR3 nucleotides read TGTGCCAGCATAGGTGGACAGGGATCCTACAATGAGCAGTTCTTC. The encoded protein is CASIGGQGSYNEQFF.

For this clone: At the DNA level, this CDR3 is encoded by other sequences in the same sample as well. This chain connects TRBV5-1 to TRBJ2-2; D possibly corresponds to TRBD1 (6 bases). The V gene lost 4 bases and the J gene lost 1 base, with 8 bases spanning the gap. This CDR3 is 14 amino acids long. CDR1 and CDR2 from the germline V gene are SGHRS and YFSETQ. In DNA form, the CDR3 reads TGCGCCAGCAGCCTGGACAGGAACACCGGGGAGCTGTTTTTT. It yields the protein CASSLDRNTGELFF.

The rearrangement joins TRBV7-9 to TRBJ1-3; the match to TRBD1 covers 10 bases. Trimming removed 2 bases from V and 4 bases from J; junction bases left unmatched: 5. Germline assignment: CDR1 SEHNR and CDR2 FQNEAQ (reference sequence). The CDR3 is 16 amino acids. CDR3 DNA sequence: TGTGCCAGCAGCTTAACGGACAGGGGGTCAGGAAACACCATATATTTT. This sequence encodes CASSLTDRGSGNTIYF.